This is a list of T cell receptor beta chains from one sample in a study of shared T cell receptors in the human thymus. Measured with immunoSEQ multiplex PCR; TCRdb has only the in-frame clones, and not every one. The sample gives 700,000 or so clones, 75% to 90% of which show up once; around 0.0094% is in the top ten. These data were likewise used in another study, on human thymus T cells.

Sequenced: thymocytes. Every receptor here comes from a girl under three years old with a congenital heart defect. Each CDR3 is given with its conserved first and last residue. The order of the fields is J gene, D gene, V gene, clone size, CDR3 DNA, CDR3 protein. A D gene is named only where the DNA matches it firmly. A row's size may be missing; if present it is once, few, many or a size class.

TRBJ2-3 NA TRBV29-1 once TGCAGCGTTGATCTAGGCTCAGATACGCAGTATTTT CSVDLGSDTQYF
TRBJ2-7 TRBD1 TRBV19 NA TGTGCCAGTAGTATAGACGGGGGACAGGCTGACGAGCAGTACTTC CASSIDGGQADEQYF
TRBJ1-2 TRBD1 TRBV5-5 NA TGTGCCAGCAGCCCCGGGACAGCCTATGGCTACACCTTC CASSPGTAYGYTF
TRBJ2-7 NA TRBV28 NA TGTGCCAGCAGTTTACGGGCGGGGACTGACGAGCAGTACTTC CASSLRAGTDEQYF
TRBJ1-4 NA TRBV9 NA TGTGCCAGCAGCGCCCGGTTAACTAATGAAAAACTGTTTTTT CASSARLTNEKLFF
TRBJ1-2 NA TRBV20-1 NA TGCAGTGCTATTTTACCTAAGGGCTACACCTTC CSAILPKGYTF
TRBJ1-6 TRBD1 TRBV7-9 NA TGTGCCAGCAGCTCGCACCGGGACAGCTATAATTCACCCCTCCACTTT CASSSHRDSYNSPLHF
TRBJ1-1 NA TRBV10-3 NA TGTGCCGCCTCCGGGTTTCTAAACACTGAAGCTTTCTTT CAASGFLNTEAFF
TRBJ1-3 NA TRBV12-5 NA TGTGCTAGTGGTCAGGACAGAGCAAACACCATATATTTT CASGQDRANTIYF
TRBJ1-4 NA TRBV5-1 NA TGCGCCAGCAGCTCCGCCCTTAAATATACAGGGATTTTTGAAAAACTGTTTTTT CASSSALKYTGIFEKLFF
TRBJ2-7 NA TRBV6-5 NA TGTGCCAGCAGTAGGGTCACAGGGTCCTACGAGCAGTACTTC CASSRVTGSYEQYF
TRBJ1-2 NA TRBV7-8 NA TGTGCCAGCAGCCACTTGACAGGAGGCTATGGCTACACCTTC CASSHLTGGYGYTF
TRBJ2-2 TRBD1 TRBV9 NA TGTGCCAGCAGCGCAGGGGACAGGGACGCCGGGGAGCTGTTTTTT CASSAGDRDAGELFF
TRBJ2-7 TRBD1 TRBV11-2 NA TGTGCCAGCAGGGCTACTACAGGGGCCTACGAGCAGTACTTC CASRATTGAYEQYF
TRBJ1-1 TRBD1 TRBV5-8 NA TGTGCCAGCAGCTTTCCCGGGACAGAACAGCAAGGTGAAGCTTTCTTT CASSFPGTEQQGEAFF
TRBJ2-3 TRBD2 TRBV14 NA TGTGCCAGCAGCCCTCTTTCCCCAGCGGGGGGGGAGGATACGCAGTATTTT CASSPLSPAGGEDTQYF
TRBJ2-7 TRBD1 TRBV6-5 NA TGTGCCAGCAGTTGGTACCAGGACAGGGAGATGGTCGAGCAGTACTTC CASSWYQDREMVEQYF
TRBJ2-1 TRBD1 TRBV28 NA TGTGCCAGCAGTTTAGGGGGGACAGGGATCAATGAGCAGTTCTTC CASSLGGTGINEQFF
TRBJ1-2 TRBD1 TRBV19 NA TGTGCCAGTAGTATTAGGGACAGGGAATTAAGTAACTATGGCTACACCTTC CASSIRDRELSNYGYTF
TRBJ1-5 NA TRBV19 NA TGTGCCAGTACCCCCGGAGGCCGTTCCGGGCCTCCTTATAGCAATCAGCCCCAGCATTTT CASTPGGRSGPPYSNQPQHF
TRBJ1-2 NA TRBV5-6 NA TGTGCCAGCAGCTCCGGACAGCCTAACTATGGCTACACCTTC CASSSGQPNYGYTF
TRBJ2-2 NA TRBV7-6 NA TGTGCCAGCAGCTTAGGGCGGGGAAACACCGGGGAGCTGTTTTTT CASSLGRGNTGELFF
TRBJ2-1 TRBD2 TRBV5-4 NA TGTGCCAGCAGCTTGTCGTCAGCGGGAGACAATGAGCAGTTCTTC CASSLSSAGDNEQFF
TRBJ1-3 TRBD1 TRBV29-1 NA TGCAGCGTTGTTAAAGGGACAGGGGCCGGAAACACCATATATTTT CSVVKGTGAGNTIYF
TRBJ2-4 NA TRBV27 NA TGTGCCAGCAGTTTAACCAGATTTAAAAACATTCAGTACTTC CASSLTRFKNIQYF
TRBJ1-2 NA TRBV6-5 NA TGTGCCAGCAGTAAGCTGGGGGGTGCCTATGGCTACACCTTC CASSKLGGAYGYTF
TRBJ1-4 NA TRBV27 NA TGTGCCAGCAGTTTTGTCCGGGATCAAGCAGTCGGAAAACTGTTTTTT CASSFVRDQAVGKLFF
TRBJ2-7 NA TRBV28 NA TGTGCCAGCAGTGGCCGGGACAAATACTACGAGCAGTACTTC CASSGRDKYYEQYF
TRBJ2-7 NA TRBV7-6 NA TGTGCCAGCAGCTCAATACGGAGAAGGACATCCCCTTACGAGCAGTACTTC CASSSIRRRTSPYEQYF
TRBJ2-3 NA TRBV20-1 NA TGCAGGCAGGGGGGAACAGATACGCAGTATTTT CRQGGTDTQYF
TRBJ2-1 TRBD2 TRBV7-6 NA TGTGCCAGCAGCTTAGGGCGTGGGGGACTAGCGTCTCACAATGAGCAGTTCTTC CASSLGRGGLASHNEQFF
TRBJ1-2 TRBD1 TRBV5-8 NA TGTGCCAGCAGCGATCAAGGGGGCGCCTACACCTTC CASSDQGGAYTF
TRBJ1-2 NA TRBV5-8 once TGTGCCAGCAGCTTGTCGGGCGGGGACCGCTACACCTTC CASSLSGGDRYTF
TRBJ1-1 NA TRBV5-6 NA TGTGCCAGCAGCTTTACAAAGAACACTGAAGCTTTCTTT CASSFTKNTEAFF
TRBJ2-2 NA TRBV14 NA TGTGCCAGCAGCCAATTAGATGTCGGGGAGCTGTTTTTT CASSQLDVGELFF
TRBJ1-2 NA TRBV5-1 once TGCGCCAGCAGCTTGGATGAGGAAGGTGGCTATGGCTACACCTTC CASSLDEEGGYGYTF
TRBJ1-5 NA TRBV7-9 NA TGTGCCAGCAAGGCGGGGGGTCAGCCCCAGCATTTT CASKAGGQPQHF
TRBJ2-7 TRBD1 TRBV6-5 NA TGTGCCAGCAGTTACTTAACGGGACAGAGGCCCTACGAGCAGTACTTC CASSYLTGQRPYEQYF
TRBJ2-7 NA TRBV18 NA TGTGCCAGCTCACCCACCGGGACACAGGGCTCCTACGAGCAGTACTTC CASSPTGTQGSYEQYF
TRBJ1-1 NA TRBV7-9 NA TGTGCCAGCTCTCTCGCGGGGGCTGAAGCTTTCTTT CASSLAGAEAFF
TRBJ2-7 NA TRBV29-1 NA TGCAGCGTTGCAGCTCAGGGATACAGCTCCTACGAGCAGTACTTC CSVAAQGYSSYEQYF
TRBJ2-3 TRBD2 TRBV9 NA TGTGCCAGCAGCGTAGCTCCCAGCGGGGGGGTCCGTAGCACAGATACGCAGTATTTT CASSVAPSGGVRSTDTQYF
TRBJ1-1 NA TRBV5-6 NA TGTGCCAGCAGCGCTGCGGAGGGGCCGAACACTGAAGCTTTCTTT CASSAAEGPNTEAFF
TRBJ2-7 NA TRBV4-1 NA TGCGCCAGCAGCCAAGATGGGGCAGGGCCATGGGAGCAGTACTTC CASSQDGAGPWEQYF
TRBJ1-2 NA TRBV9 NA TGTGCCAGCAGCGCACCCAGGTCGGGGGGGGGCTACACCTTC CASSAPRSGGGYTF
TRBJ2-7 TRBD2 TRBV10-3 NA TGTGCCATCAGCGGGGGGGCCGGGGGCTACGAGCAGTACTTC CAISGGAGGYEQYF
TRBJ2-3 NA TRBV7-9 NA TGTGCCAGCAGCTCGGCGGGACTCGTCACAGATACGCAGTATTTT CASSSAGLVTDTQYF
TRBJ2-7 TRBD1 TRBV9 NA TGTGCCAGCAGCGTTCTCCCGACAGGGGGCGCGGGAAGCCCATCGAGCTCCTACGAGCAGTACTTC CASSVLPTGGAGSPSSSYEQYF
TRBJ2-5 NA TRBV4-3 NA TGCGCCAGCAGCCAGAGACTAGTAGAGACCCAGTACTTC CASSQRLVETQYF
TRBJ1-1 NA TRBV28 NA TGTGCCAGCAGTTACTCAGGGAACAGGGTGGGTACTGAAGCTTTCTTT CASSYSGNRVGTEAFF
TRBJ2-3 TRBD2 TRBV5-1 NA TGCGCCAGCAGCTTGTATTCCAGGGTTACTTCTCCCCGGGGGGGCACAGATACGCAGTATTTT CASSLYSRVTSPRGGTDTQYF
TRBJ1-1 NA TRBV7-8 once TGTGCCAGCAGCCAACACAAGTGGGCGAACACTGAAGCTTTCTTT CASSQHKWANTEAFF
TRBJ1-1 NA TRBV13 few TGTGCCAGCAGCTTAGAGGAAGGGGAAAACACTGAAGCTTTCTTT CASSLEEGENTEAFF
TRBJ2-5 NA TRBV19 few TGTGCCAGTAGTTTCCTTCGGGGGGCCCGGGAGACCCAGTACTTC CASSFLRGARETQYF